This is a list of T cell receptor beta chains from one sample in a study of graft-versus-host responses after intestinal transplantation. No cognate antigen is known for these TCRs. Assay used: immunoSEQ multiplex PCR; TCRdb lists only in-frame clones, some missing. The sample holds 50,000 to 75,000 clones, almost 95% seen once. The specimen was unstimulated CD4+ T cells sorted from spleen or lymph node cells, collected before transplant. These receptors came from a human donor who was the organ donor for an intestinal transplant. The CDR3 runs from the conserved cysteine through the conserved F or W. Each record gives: clone size, J gene, V gene, D gene, CDR3 protein, CDR3 DNA. The D gene is left open where the match is weak. Only part of the rows carry a size: once, few, many, or a class if the clone is expanded.

size: -; J: TRBJ2-3; V: TRBV7-2; D: TRBD2; CDR3: CASSLVLAGGPRTDTQYF; DNA: TGTGCCAGCAGCTTAGTACTAGCGGGGGGGCCTCGCACAGATACGCAGTATTTT
size: -; J: TRBJ2-7; V: TRBV5-1; D: -; CDR3: CASSLAPASGTPYEQYF; DNA: TGCGCCAGCAGCTTGGCACCAGCTTCGGGGACTCCCTACGAGCAGTACTTC
size: -; J: TRBJ2-1; V: TRBV18; D: TRBD2; CDR3: CASSPSASGGNEQFF; DNA: TGTGCCAGCTCACCAAGCGCTAGCGGGGGGAATGAGCAGTTCTTC
size: -; J: TRBJ2-3; V: TRBV4-1; D: TRBD2; CDR3: CASSPGLAGLGTQYF; DNA: TGCGCCAGCAGCCCGGGACTAGCGGGGTTGGGTACGCAGTATTTT
size: -; J: TRBJ2-3; V: TRBV15; D: -; CDR3: CATSSPGDPTSTDTQYF; DNA: TGTGCCACCAGCTCACCAGGGGACCCCACTAGCACAGATACGCAGTATTTT
size: -; J: TRBJ1-5; V: TRBV6-1; D: TRBD1; CDR3: CASRTRTGGNQPQHF; DNA: TGTGCCAGCAGAACGCGGACAGGGGGCAATCAGCCCCAGCATTTT
size: -; J: TRBJ1-4; V: TRBV4-3; D: -; CDR3: CASSQDNRGGEKLFF; DNA: TGCGCCAGCAGCCAAGATAATCGGGGGGGCGAAAAACTGTTTTTT
size: once; J: TRBJ2-7; V: TRBV6-1; D: TRBD1; CDR3: CASTISGQGAYEQYF; DNA: TGTGCCAGCACCATATCGGGACAGGGAGCTTACGAGCAGTACTTC
size: -; J: TRBJ1-1; V: TRBV29-1; D: -; CDR3: CSVATGRVGTEAFF; DNA: TGCAGCGTAGCCACAGGGAGGGTGGGGACTGAAGCTTTCTTT
size: -; J: TRBJ1-4; V: TRBV2; D: -; CDR3: CASKGQLGNEKLFF; DNA: TGTGCCAGCAAAGGACAGCTTGGTAATGAAAAACTGTTTTTT
size: -; J: TRBJ2-4; V: TRBV5-4; D: TRBD2; CDR3: CASSPDSGDIQYF; DNA: TGTGCCAGCAGCCCCGATAGCGGGGACATTCAGTACTTC
size: -; J: TRBJ1-1; V: TRBV19; D: TRBD1; CDR3: CASSIDPWDRILNTEAFF; DNA: TGTGCCAGTAGTATAGATCCTTGGGACAGGATATTGAACACTGAAGCTTTCTTT
size: once; J: TRBJ2-5; V: TRBV5-1; D: TRBD1; CDR3: CASSLRDRGETQYF; DNA: TGCGCCAGCAGCTTGCGGGACAGGGGGGAGACCCAGTACTTC
size: few; J: TRBJ2-7; V: TRBV19; D: -; CDR3: CASSPGGSSYEQYF; DNA: TGTGCCAGTAGTCCAGGGGGGAGCTCCTACGAGCAGTACTTC
size: -; J: TRBJ2-7; V: TRBV2; D: TRBD2; CDR3: CASSHTSGGYSYEQYF; DNA: TGTGCCAGCAGTCATACTAGCGGGGGGTACTCCTACGAGCAGTACTTC
size: -; J: TRBJ1-2; V: TRBV18; D: -; CDR3: CASSPDFNYGYTF; DNA: TGTGCCAGCTCACCGGACTTTAACTATGGCTACACCTTC
size: -; J: TRBJ1-4; V: TRBV10-3; D: -; CDR3: CAISERAETNEKLFF; DNA: TGTGCCATCAGTGAGAGGGCGGAAACTAATGAAAAACTGTTTTTT
size: -; J: TRBJ1-4; V: TRBV5-1; D: TRBD1; CDR3: CASSFGQGIYNEKLFF; DNA: TGCGCCAGCAGCTTCGGACAGGGGATATATAATGAAAAACTGTTTTTT
size: -; J: TRBJ2-7; V: TRBV7-6; D: TRBD2; CDR3: CASSFAGGREQYF; DNA: TGTGCCAGCAGCTTTGCGGGGGGGCGCGAGCAGTACTTC
size: -; J: TRBJ2-3; V: TRBV7-9; D: TRBD2; CDR3: CASSLSGGAFTDTQYF; DNA: TGTGCCAGCAGCCTGAGCGGGGGGGCATTCACAGATACGCAGTATTTT
size: -; J: TRBJ2-5; V: TRBV7-6; D: TRBD2; CDR3: CASSLMIGVGLEGETQYF; DNA: TGTGCCAGCAGCCTAATGATCGGCGTAGGACTAGAGGGGGAGACCCAGTACTTC
size: -; J: TRBJ2-3; V: TRBV4-2; D: -; CDR3: CASSHTSTDTQYF; DNA: TGTGCCAGCAGCCACACAAGCACAGATACGCAGTATTTT
size: -; J: TRBJ2-3; V: TRBV18; D: TRBD2; CDR3: CASSPLLAGAPGDTQYF; DNA: TGTGCCAGCTCACCCCTACTAGCGGGGGCGCCCGGAGATACGCAGTATTTT
size: -; J: TRBJ2-3; V: TRBV19; D: TRBD2; CDR3: CASSISGLAGAADTQYF; DNA: TGTGCCAGTAGTATTTCTGGACTAGCGGGGGCCGCAGATACGCAGTATTTT
size: once; J: TRBJ2-1; V: TRBV9; D: TRBD2; CDR3: CASSASGGPEQFF; DNA: TGTGCCAGCAGCGCTTCGGGGGGGCCTGAGCAGTTCTTC
size: once; J: TRBJ2-2; V: TRBV29-1; D: -; CDR3: CSVSDQGSTGELFF; DNA: TGCAGCGTTTCCGACCAGGGGAGCACCGGGGAGCTGTTTTTT
size: -; J: TRBJ1-1; V: TRBV2; D: -; CDR3: CASSGPLQGTEAFF; DNA: TGTGCCAGCAGTGGACCCTTACAGGGAACTGAAGCTTTCTTT
size: -; J: TRBJ1-2; V: TRBV5-5; D: TRBD1; CDR3: CASSLGTGYGYTF; DNA: TGTGCCAGCAGCTTGGGGACAGGGTATGGCTACACCTTC
size: -; J: TRBJ1-1; V: TRBV11-3; D: -; CDR3: CASSLSGTNTEAFF; DNA: TGTGCCAGCAGCTTATCAGGGACGAACACTGAAGCTTTCTTT
size: -; J: TRBJ1-1; V: TRBV6-6; D: -; CDR3: CASSYSMGFLEAFF; DNA: TGTGCCAGCAGTTACTCGATGGGGTTCCTTGAAGCTTTCTTT
size: -; J: TRBJ2-5; V: TRBV7-2; D: -; CDR3: CASSRGSLETQYF; DNA: TGTGCCAGCAGCAGGGGGAGTTTGGAGACCCAGTACTTC
size: -; J: TRBJ1-3; V: TRBV7-2; D: -; CDR3: CASSLQGNTIYF; DNA: TGTGCCAGCAGCTTGCAAGGAAACACCATATATTTT
size: -; J: TRBJ1-6; V: TRBV6-1; D: -; CDR3: CASISYPKYSPLHF; DNA: TGTGCCAGCATTAGCTACCCTAAGTATTCACCCCTCCACTTT
size: once; J: TRBJ1-1; V: TRBV10-3; D: TRBD1; CDR3: CAISEYGVKGADTEAFF; DNA: TGTGCCATCAGTGAGTACGGAGTTAAGGGGGCGGACACTGAAGCTTTCTTT
size: -; J: TRBJ2-1; V: TRBV7-2; D: -; CDR3: CASSPGRAYNEQFF; DNA: TGTGCCAGCAGCCCGGGGCGGGCTTACAATGAGCAGTTCTTC
size: -; J: TRBJ2-3; V: TRBV6-6; D: TRBD2; CDR3: CASRGLAGGTDTQYF; DNA: TGTGCCAGCAGGGGACTAGCGGGGGGCACAGATACGCAGTATTTT
size: -; J: TRBJ1-3; V: TRBV11-2; D: -; CDR3: CASSFIKSGNTIYF; DNA: TGTGCCAGCAGCTTTATTAAATCTGGAAACACCATATATTTT
size: -; J: TRBJ2-3; V: TRBV7-2; D: -; CDR3: CASSFRRGRTDTQYF; DNA: TGTGCCAGCAGCTTCAGGAGGGGAAGGACAGATACGCAGTATTTT
size: -; J: TRBJ2-3; V: TRBV27; D: -; CDR3: CASSYQIETDTQYF; DNA: TGTGCCAGCAGTTACCAGATAGAGACAGATACGCAGTATTTT
size: -; J: TRBJ1-1; V: TRBV7-9; D: -; CDR3: CASSFLNTEAFF; DNA: TGTGCCAGCAGCTTCCTGAACACTGAAGCTTTCTTT
size: -; J: TRBJ1-1; V: TRBV7-9; D: -; CDR3: CASSLSLQHLTEAFF; DNA: TGTGCCAGCAGCTTAAGTCTACAGCACCTCACTGAAGCTTTCTTT
size: -; J: TRBJ2-1; V: TRBV6-5; D: -; CDR3: CASSLEGVINEQFF; DNA: TGTGCCAGCAGTTTAGAGGGGGTGATTAATGAGCAGTTCTTC